These T cell receptor beta chains were read from a single sample in a study of OX40 agonist ivuxolimab in advanced cancers. TCRdb keeps only in-frame clones here, not all; method: immunoSEQ multiplex PCR. The table lists 70,000 to 75,000 clones, almost 85% of them singletons. The sequences come from CD4+ or CD8+ T cells sorted from blood, collected in a trial of the OX40 agonist ivuxolimab. These TCRs come from an adult with an advanced solid tumor such as melanoma, head and neck, liver or kidney cancer. Both conserved end residues are part of each CDR3. The order of the fields is J gene, CDR3 length, D gene, clone size, V gene, CDR3 DNA, CDR3 protein. A D gene is named only where the DNA matches it firmly. Size is stated for part of the rows, as once, few or many counts, or as a class when the clone is expanded.

TRBJ1-2 | 14 | - | few | TRBV7-2 | TGTGCCAGCAGCCTATACACAGGGTTGGGCGGCTACACCTTC | CASSLYTGLGGYTF
TRBJ2-2 | 15 | - | once | TRBV6-1 | TGTGCCAGCACCGGGCGGCCTAGCGCGACCGGGGAGCTGTTTTTT | CASTGRPSATGELFF
TRBJ2-7 | 15 | TRBD1 | few | TRBV5-6 | TGTGCCAGCAGCTTGGGCTGGACAGGGAGGAACGAGCAGTACTTC | CASSLGWTGRNEQYF
TRBJ1-5 | 17 | TRBD1 | - | TRBV28 | TGTGCCACCTCAAGCTGGATGACGGGACAGAGGAATCAGCCCCAGCATTTT | CATSSWMTGQRNQPQHF
TRBJ1-2 | 15 | - | - | TRBV5-1 | TGCGCCAGCAGCTCGCTTGGGGCAGGTGGTTATGGCTACACCTTC | CASSSLGAGGYGYTF
TRBJ2-1 | 15 | TRBD2 | - | TRBV5-1 | TGCGCCAGCAGCCGTAGCGGGAGAGCCTACAATGAGCAGTTCTTC | CASSRSGRAYNEQFF
TRBJ1-2 | 14 | - | - | TRBV28 | TGTGCCAGCAGTACCCCCAGGGGCGCGGGTGGCTACACCTTC | CASSTPRGAGGYTF
TRBJ2-5 | 15 | - | - | TRBV7-9 | TGTGCCAGCACCGCGGAGGGTCGACTTCGGGAGACCCAGTACTTC | CASTAEGRLRETQYF
TRBJ2-3 | 17 | TRBD2 | once | TRBV27 | TGTGCCAGCAGTTTGGGGATACTAGCGGGGGTTGCCGATACGCAGTATTTT | CASSLGILAGVADTQYF
TRBJ1-2 | 14 | - | few | TRBV5-6 | TGTGCCAGCAGCCAAAGGACACTCTCCTATGGCTACACCTTC | CASSQRTLSYGYTF
TRBJ2-1 | 14 | - | - | TRBV19 | TGTGCCAGTCACCGGGACAAAGGCTACAATGAGCAGTTCTTC | CASHRDKGYNEQFF
TRBJ1-2 | 12 | TRBD1 | - | TRBV28 | TGTGCCAGCACGGGGACAGTCTATGGCTACACCTTC | CASTGTVYGYTF
TRBJ2-5 | 12 | - | - | TRBV28 | TGTGCCAGCGGGCGGAAACAAGAGACCCAGTACTTC | CASGRKQETQYF
TRBJ1-1 | 14 | - | - | TRBV6-6 | TGTGCCAGCAGCAGGACATTACTAGGGACTGAAGCTTTCTTT | CASSRTLLGTEAFF
TRBJ2-7 | 12 | TRBD2 | - | TRBV6-5 | TGTGCCAGCAGCTATGGGAGGGGCGAGCAGTACTTC | CASSYGRGEQYF
TRBJ2-2 | 16 | TRBD2 | - | TRBV11-3 | TGTGCCAGCAGCTCGGGACTAGCGGCAGTCACCGGGGAGCTGTTTTTT | CASSSGLAAVTGELFF
TRBJ1-3 | 14 | - | - | TRBV2 | TGTGCCAGCAGGGCAAGGATGGATGGAAACACCATATATTTT | CASRARMDGNTIYF
TRBJ1-3 | 17 | - | - | TRBV28 | TGTGCCAGCAGTTTAGCGCAGGGAGGACTCTTTGGAAACACCATATATTTT | CASSLAQGGLFGNTIYF
TRBJ2-7 | 13 | - | - | TRBV15 | TGTGCCACCAGCCCAGGGGATCACTACGAGCAGTACTTC | CATSPGDHYEQYF
TRBJ2-5 | 11 | - | - | TRBV5-6 | TGTGCCAGCAGCTTTGCGGAGACCCAGTACTTC | CASSFAETQYF
TRBJ1-2 | 12 | - | - | TRBV21-1 | TGTGCCCCCATTTTCCCCCTCTATGGCTACACCTTC | CAPIFPLYGYTF
TRBJ1-1 | 13 | - | - | TRBV6-6 | TGTGCCAGCAGTTACGGGCCGAACACTGAAGCTTTCTTT | CASSYGPNTEAFF
TRBJ2-3 | 16 | TRBD2 | - | TRBV28 | TGTGCCAGCAGTCCACCCGGACTAGCGGGGACAGATACGCAGTATTTT | CASSPPGLAGTDTQYF
TRBJ2-4 | 14 | - | - | TRBV28 | TGTGCCAGCAGTTTATTTGGGGTTGAAAACATTCAGTACTTC | CASSLFGVENIQYF
TRBJ1-1 | 13 | - | - | TRBV5-1 | TGCGCCAGCAGCTGGGAACAGCACACTGAAGCTTTCTTT | CASSWEQHTEAFF
TRBJ2-1 | 14 | - | - | TRBV10-1 | TGCGCCAGCTTAGTCCGGGACGGTGCCAATGAGCAGTTCTTC | CASLVRDGANEQFF